This T cell receptor beta chain was captured in a study of blood T cell repertoires in COVID-19. About the study: The study drew acute and convalescent COVID-19 samples from the United States, Italy and Spain.

Some clones are missing from TCRdb's copy, which holds only in-frame ones; the method was immunoSEQ multiplex PCR. The profile shows just over 80,000 clones, about four fifths of them singletons. V shed 1 base and J 10 bases; nucleotides not matched to a gene: 16. The CDR3 has 16 amino acids. Germline V gives CDR1 SQVTM, CDR2 ANQGSEA. The source material was peripheral blood. The source of this sequence is an elderly woman with active or convalescent COVID-19. V gene TRBV29-1 combines with J gene TRBJ2-1; 7 nucleotides align to TRBD2. CDR3: CSVEAAGPGAGGEQFF. CDR3 sequence (DNA): TGCAGCGTTGAAGCGGCGGGACCCGGGGCCGGGGGGGAGCAGTTCTTC.